These T cell receptor beta chains were read from a single sample in a study of a mutant IDH1 vaccine in newly diagnosed glioma. No antigen is known for these receptors. The assay was immunoSEQ multiplex PCR, and TCRdb's table has in-frame clones only and misses some. The repertoire includes 70,000 to 95,000 clones, about 85% of them detected once, and over 0.7% sits in the top ten. The sequencing here drew on PBMCs, taken from a glioma patient whose treatment included an IDH1 peptide vaccine. All receptors come from a woman aged 50 to 65 with glioma. Each CDR3 is given with its conserved first and last residue. The D gene is left open where the match is weak. Size is omitted from some rows. Given values are once, few, many or a class for expanded clones.

-,TRBD1,TRBV27,TRBJ2-7,TGTGCCAGCAGTTTATGGGTTCCGGACAGGGGGTTCAACGAGCAGTACTTC,CASSLWVPDRGFNEQYF
-,-,TRBV7-8,TRBJ2-1,TGTGCCAGCAGCTTAGACAGGCGCTCCTACAATGAGCAGTTCTTC,CASSLDRRSYNEQFF
few,-,TRBV10-3,TRBJ2-3,TGTGCCATCAGTGTGGGGGCCACTAGCACAGATACGCAGTATTTT,CAISVGATSTDTQYF
-,TRBD1,TRBV19,TRBJ1-6,TGTGCCAGTAGTATGTCAGGGGGAAGTTCACCCCTCCACTTT,CASSMSGGSSPLHF
-,TRBD1,TRBV19,TRBJ2-5,TGTGCCAGTAGTCCCGGGACAGGGATGGATATAGGGGAGACCCAGTACTTC,CASSPGTGMDIGETQYF
-,-,TRBV2,TRBJ1-2,TGTGCCAGCATTACAGGGCCCGGCTACACCTTC,CASITGPGYTF
-,-,TRBV5-5,TRBJ2-1,TGTGCCAGCAGCTTGTCCCAGGTTTCCTACAATGAGCAGTTCTTC,CASSLSQVSYNEQFF
-,TRBD2,TRBV19,TRBJ2-7,TGTGCCAGTAGCCGCACTAGCGGCCGGGGCTACGAGCAGTACTTC,CASSRTSGRGYEQYF
-,-,TRBV10-1,TRBJ2-5,TGCGCCAGCAGTGAAGGGCACCAAGAGACCCAGTACTTC,CASSEGHQETQYF
-,-,TRBV11-3,TRBJ2-7,TGTGCCAGCAGCGAGGGGTGGTCCTACGGGCAGTACTTC,CASSEGWSYGQYF
once,TRBD2,TRBV18,TRBJ2-1,TGTGCCAGCTCTCTCGGCGGGGGGTGGAATGAGCAGTTCTTC,CASSLGGGWNEQFF
-,TRBD1,TRBV5-1,TRBJ2-7,TGCGCCAGCAGCTTCTCAGGGGGCGCTTCCTACGAGCAGTACTTC,CASSFSGGASYEQYF
once,-,TRBV2,TRBJ1-5,TGTGCCAGCTCGTTAAGCAGGGACTCCAATCAGCCCCAGCATTTT,CASSLSRDSNQPQHF
-,TRBD2,TRBV7-3,TRBJ2-1,TGTGCCAGCTCCCCTAGCGGATCCAATGAGCAGTTCTTC,CASSPSGSNEQFF
-,TRBD2,TRBV14,TRBJ2-1,TGTGCCAGCAGCGCCGGGACTAGAGGTAATGAGCAGTTCTTC,CASSAGTRGNEQFF